Each of the 20 T cell receptor beta chains below was sequenced from the same sample in a study of blood T cell repertoires in COVID-19 (dated by TCRdb to about 2020). The receptor library was made with the immunoSEQ multiplex PCR assay. TCRdb retrieved this table from immuneACCESS and kept in-frame rearrangements only. Not all clones are present; in checked studies, unresolved V genes account for under half, and no reason is known for the remainder. Present in this sample are some 150,000 clones, approximately 87% of which were seen just once. Of the sample, 8.6% falls within the top ten clones. Sample: peripheral blood. All receptors derive from a woman aged 45-65 years with active or convalescent COVID-19.

Many counts were recorded for this clone. The V gene is TRBV7-2, the J gene TRBJ1-6; D gene uncertain. V dropped 2 bases and J dropped 7 bases, with 12 bases sitting between them. Germline assignment: CDR1 SGHTA and CDR2 FQGNSA. The CDR3 loop spans 15 amino acids. This CDR3 reads CASSLNTVSNSPLHF. In nucleotides, the CDR3 is TGTGCCAGCAGCTTAAATACAGTTTCGAATTCACCCCTCCACTTT.

This chain uses TRBV3-1 (or the pseudogene TRBV3-2) with TRBJ1-1; 12 nucleotides align to TRBD1. The ends lost 1 base at V and 5 bases at J; junction bases unmatched: 8. Germline V CDR1 and CDR2: LGHDT, YNNKEL (reference sequence). The CDR3 runs to 17 residues. The CDR3 DNA reads TGTGCCAGCAGCCAAGCGTCGGGGACAGGGGGCCGAACTGAAGCTTTCTTT. Protein product: CASSQASGTGGRTEAFF.

V usage is TRBV30 and J usage is TRBJ1-2; D is perhaps TRBD1 (5 bases). This CDR3 comprises 13 residues. The germline V and J ends were trimmed by 5 bases and 2 bases, with 12 bases remaining between them. The V gene's germline CDR1 is GTSNPN and CDR2 SVGIG (reference sequence). CDR3 coding DNA: TGTGCCTGGTCCCGTGGGGGGAACTATGGCTACACCTTC. Encoded protein: CAWSRGGNYGYTF.

V gene TRBV5-1 combines with J gene TRBJ2-1; a possible D gene is TRBD1 (6 bases). There are 16 residues in the CDR3. Germline V gene data show CDR1 as SGHRS and CDR2 as YFSETQ. Trimming removed 1 base at V and 8 bases at J, with 19 bases between. The chain's CDR3 is CASSLSPGVQGDEQFF. CDR3 in DNA: TGCGCCAGCAGCTTGTCCCCAGGGGTGCAGGGCGATGAGCAGTTCTTC.

V and J are TRBV6-5 and TRBJ1-6; D call uncertain. The CDR3 has 16 residues. Germline lookup yields CDR1 MNHEY and CDR2 SVGAGI. The V end lost 2 bases, the J end lost 5 bases, and 13 bases lay between the germline ends. CDR3 DNA sequence: TGTGCCAGCAGTTACCTCCCTCTCAGGCATAATTCACCCCTCCACTTT. Amino acid sequence: CASSYLPLRHNSPLHF.

The J gene is TRBJ1-1, the V gene TRBV27; tentative D call: TRBD1 (6 bases). From germline, CDR1 is MNHEY and CDR2 SMNVEV (reference sequence). The ends were cut back, 5 bases at V and 6 bases at J, with 22 bases in the middle. The CDR3 has 16 residues. The CDR3 protein is CASSPLKTGQFPEAFF. The DNA of the CDR3 is TGTGCCAGCAGTCCTTTAAAAACAGGGCAGTTCCCTGAAGCTTTCTTT.

The rearrangement uses TRBV19 and TRBJ2-7, with 7 nucleotides matching TRBD2. Germline V gene sequence: CDR1 LNHDA, CDR2 SQIVND (reference sequence). Unmatched junction bases numbered 9, after V lost 7 bases and J lost 6 bases. The CDR3 runs 13 residues. The CDR3 nucleotides are TGTGCCAGTACCTCTGGGAGGGGCGGCGAGCAGTACTTC. Translation: CASTSGRGGEQYF. Variable domain in full (rest from reference TRBV19 and TRBJ2-7): DGGITQSPKYLFRKEGQNVTLSCEQNLNHDAMYWYRQDPGQGLRLIYYSQIVNDFQKGDIAEGYSVSREKKESFPLTVTSAQKNPTAFYLCASTSGRGGEQYFGPGTRLTVT.

The chain combines TRBV30 with TRBJ2-3, with 8 bases lining up with TRBD2. This CDR3 comprises 15 residues. CDR1 is GTSNPN and CDR2 is SVGIG in the germline V gene (reference sequence). Trimming cost V 0 bases and J 5 bases; bases outside gene matches: 7. CDR3 residues: CAWSVHGLARDTQYF. The CDR3 DNA follows: TGTGCCTGGAGTGTACACGGACTAGCTAGAGATACGCAGTATTTT.

The J gene is TRBJ2-4, the V gene TRBV27; 8 bases fit TRBD2. Trimming cost V 6 bases and J 1 base; bases outside gene matches: 8. CDR3 size: 16 residues. Germline CDR1 and CDR2: MNHEY and SMNVEV (reference sequence). The CDR3 DNA reads TGTGCCAGCAGCTCCCACCCGGGGGGGGCCAAAAACATTCAGTACTTC. The encoded protein is CASSSHPGGAKNIQYF.

V gene TRBV5-1 combines with J gene TRBJ1-1; the match to TRBD1 covers 7 bases. The CDR3 extends over 14 amino acids. The V segment lost 3 bases and the J segment 3 bases; nucleotides outside the gene matches: 5. Per germline, CDR1 SGHRS and CDR2 YFSETQ. The chain's CDR3 is CASSWDSSYTEAFF. The CDR3 coding sequence is TGCGCCAGCAGCTGGGACAGTTCATACACTGAAGCTTTCTTT. Drawing the rest from reference TRBV5-1 and TRBJ1-1, the complete variable domain is KAGVTQTPRYLIKTRGQQVTLSCSPISGHRSVSWYQQTPGQGLQFLFEYFSETQRNKGNFPGRFSGRQFSNSRSEMNVSTLELGDSALYLCASSWDSSYTEAFFGQGTRLTVV.

The chain links TRBV15 to TRBJ1-2, with D unclear. The V end was cut by 5 bases, the J end by 4 bases, with 14 bases between. Per germline, CDR1 LNHNV and CDR2 YYDKDF (reference sequence). The CDR3 runs to 14 residues. In nucleotides, the CDR3 is TGTGCCACCAGCGTACCCGGAGCCATCTATGGCTACACCTTC. Its protein product is CATSVPGAIYGYTF. Using reference TRBV15 and TRBJ1-2 for the parts outside the CDR3, the full variable domain is DAMVIQNPRYQVTQFGKPVTLSCSQTLNHNVMYWYQQKSSQAPKLLFHYYDKDFNNEADTPDNFQSRRPNTSFCFLDIRSPGLGDTAMYLCATSVPGAIYGYTFGSGTRLTVV.

On this clone itself: Other DNA sequences in this specimen translate into the identical CDR3. V and J are TRBV29-1 and TRBJ2-5; tentatively, D is TRBD2 (5 bases). This CDR3 region has 12 residues. V was cut by 4 bases and J by 1 base, with 7 bases left in between. From germline, CDR1 is SQVTM and CDR2 ANQGSEA. CDR3 bases: TGCAGCGTTGCCCGGGGCCAAGAGACCCAGTACTTC. Residues: CSVARGQETQYF.

The chain recombines TRBV2 with TRBJ1-3; perhaps TRBD1 as D (6 bases). V was cut by 7 bases and J by 0 bases, with 13 bases left in between. There are 15 residues in the CDR3. Germline loops: CDR1 SNHLY, CDR2 FYNNEI. The CDR3 sequence: CASKVQGLSGNTIYF. The DNA for the CDR3 is TGTGCCAGCAAAGTGCAGGGGCTCTCTGGAAACACCATATATTTT.

The chain recombines TRBV7-2 with TRBJ1-6; D might be TRBD1 (5 bases). The germline gives CDR1 SGHTA, CDR2 FQGNSA. The CDR3 loop spans 17 amino acids. The V gene lost 5 bases and the J gene lost 0 bases, with 14 bases spanning the gap. DNA for the CDR3: TGTGCCAGCAGCGATATGGGGGGATTCTCCTATAATTCACCCCTCCACTTT. Protein sequence: CASSDMGGFSYNSPLHF.

The rearrangement joins TRBV30 to TRBJ1-3; TRBD1 might be the D (6 bases). Germline V gene sequence: CDR1 GTSNPN, CDR2 SVGIG (reference sequence). The germline V and J ends were trimmed by 2 bases and 0 bases, with 11 bases remaining between them. CDR3 length: 15 amino acids. The DNA for the CDR3 is TGTGCCTGGAGTCGGGGGGACACCTCTGGAAACACCATATATTTT. Protein sequence: CAWSRGDTSGNTIYF.

This clone was counted only a few times. The chain couples TRBV2 to TRBJ2-1, with a weak D call TRBD2 (6 bases). The CDR3 consists of 14 residues. V was pared by 11 bases and J by 4 bases, with 18 bases between. Germline assignment: CDR1 SNHLY and CDR2 FYNNEI. The CDR3 loop reads CAAGRTDSYNEQFF. The CDR3 bases are TGTGCCGCAGGGAGGACGGACTCGTACAATGAGCAGTTCTTC.

The chain joins TRBV10-3 to TRBJ1-2; D perhaps matches TRBD1 (6 bases). Germline-derived CDR1 and CDR2 are ENHRY and SYGVKD. The CDR3 is 15 residues long. The V end lost 0 bases, the J end lost 5 bases, and 13 bases lay between the germline ends. This CDR3 reads CAISESPDRIYGYTF. CDR3 nucleotides: TGTGCCATCAGTGAGTCTCCGGACAGAATATATGGCTACACCTTC.

The chain is built from TRBV27 and TRBJ2-3; D unresolved. CDR1 and CDR2 from the germline V gene are MNHEY and SMNVEV (reference sequence). The V and J ends lost 5 bases and 1 base respectively, with 13 bases between them. The CDR3 is 15 residues long. CDR3: CASSPITLGTDTQYF. In nucleotides, the CDR3 is TGTGCCAGCAGTCCAATCACATTGGGCACAGATACGCAGTATTTT.

CDR3 nucleotide sequence: TGTGCCAGCAGGGGGTTACAGGGAACCTATGGCTACACCTTC. Encoded protein: CASRGLQGTYGYTF. The V and J genes are TRBV6-5 and TRBJ1-2; TRBD1 is a possible D gene (6 bases). This CDR3 comprises 14 residues. The germline CDR1 and CDR2 sequences are MNHEY and SVGAGI. With 6 bases removed from V and 4 bases from J, the gap between germline ends came to 15 bases.

The genes are TRBV6-5 and TRBJ2-7; TRBD2 matches 9 bases. V lost 0 bases to trimming and J lost 3 bases; unmatched junction nucleotides: 6. The CDR3 is 16 amino acids. Germline V CDR1 and CDR2: MNHEY, SVGAGI. The CDR3 protein is CASSYSRIAGDYEQYF. The CDR3 DNA reads TGTGCCAGCAGTTACTCCCGGATAGCGGGGGACTACGAGCAGTACTTC.